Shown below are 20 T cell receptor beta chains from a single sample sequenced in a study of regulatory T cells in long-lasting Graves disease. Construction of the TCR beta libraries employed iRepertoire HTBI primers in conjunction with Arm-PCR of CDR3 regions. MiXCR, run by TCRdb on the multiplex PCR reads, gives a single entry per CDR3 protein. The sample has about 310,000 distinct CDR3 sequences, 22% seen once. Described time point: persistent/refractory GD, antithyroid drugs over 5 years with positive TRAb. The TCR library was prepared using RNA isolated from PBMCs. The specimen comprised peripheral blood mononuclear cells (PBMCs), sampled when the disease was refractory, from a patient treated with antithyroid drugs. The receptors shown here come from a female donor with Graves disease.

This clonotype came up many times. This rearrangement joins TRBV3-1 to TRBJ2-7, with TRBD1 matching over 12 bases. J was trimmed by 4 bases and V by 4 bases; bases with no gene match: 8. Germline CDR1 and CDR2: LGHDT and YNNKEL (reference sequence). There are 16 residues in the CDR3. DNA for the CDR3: TGTGCCAGCAGCCGAGGCTCGGGACAGGGGGCTTACGAGCAGTACTTC. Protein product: CASSRGSGQGAYEQYF.

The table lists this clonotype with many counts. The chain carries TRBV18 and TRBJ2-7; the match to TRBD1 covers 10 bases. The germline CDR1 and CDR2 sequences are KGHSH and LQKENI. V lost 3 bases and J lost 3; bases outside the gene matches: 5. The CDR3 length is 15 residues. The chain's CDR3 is CASSPPDRGLYEQYF. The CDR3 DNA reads TGTGCCAGCTCACCCCCAGACAGGGGGCTCTACGAGCAGTACTTC.

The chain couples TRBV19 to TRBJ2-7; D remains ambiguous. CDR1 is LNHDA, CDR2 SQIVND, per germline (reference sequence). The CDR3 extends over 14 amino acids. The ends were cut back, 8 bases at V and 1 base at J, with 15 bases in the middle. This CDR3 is CASATQARSYEQYF. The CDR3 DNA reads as TGTGCCAGTGCTACACAAGCTAGATCCTACGAGCAGTACTTC.

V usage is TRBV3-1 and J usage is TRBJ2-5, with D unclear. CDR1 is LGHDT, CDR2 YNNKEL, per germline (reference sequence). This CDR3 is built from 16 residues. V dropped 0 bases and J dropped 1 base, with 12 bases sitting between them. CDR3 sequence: CASSQDWKQPQETQYF. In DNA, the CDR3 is TGTGCCAGCAGCCAAGATTGGAAGCAGCCCCAAGAGACCCAGTACTTC.

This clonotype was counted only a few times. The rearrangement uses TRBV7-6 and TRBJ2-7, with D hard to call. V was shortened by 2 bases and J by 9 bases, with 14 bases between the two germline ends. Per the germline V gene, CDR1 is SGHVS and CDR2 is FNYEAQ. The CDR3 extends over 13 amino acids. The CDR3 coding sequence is TGTGCCAGCAGCTTATTTCTACCTGGACGGCAGTACTTC. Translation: CASSLFLPGRQYF. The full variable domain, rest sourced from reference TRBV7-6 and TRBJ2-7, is GAGVSQSPRYKVTKRGQDVALRCDPISGHVSLYWYRQALGQGPEFLTYFNYEAQQDKSGLPNDRFSAERPEGSISTLTIQRTEQRDSAMYRCASSLFLPGRQYFGPGTRLTVT.

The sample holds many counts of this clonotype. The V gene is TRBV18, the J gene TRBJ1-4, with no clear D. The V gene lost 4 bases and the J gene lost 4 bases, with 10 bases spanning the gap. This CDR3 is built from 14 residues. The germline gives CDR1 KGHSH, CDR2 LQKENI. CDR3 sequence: CASSQQTDNEKLFF. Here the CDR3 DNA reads TGTGCCAGCTCACAACAGACGGATAATGAAAAACTGTTTTTT.

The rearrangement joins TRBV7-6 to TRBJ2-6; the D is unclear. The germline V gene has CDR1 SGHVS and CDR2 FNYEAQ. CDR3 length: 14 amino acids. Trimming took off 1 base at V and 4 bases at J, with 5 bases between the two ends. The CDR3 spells CASSLEYGANVLTF. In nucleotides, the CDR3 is TGTGCCAGCAGCTTAGAGTACGGGGCCAACGTCCTGACTTTC.

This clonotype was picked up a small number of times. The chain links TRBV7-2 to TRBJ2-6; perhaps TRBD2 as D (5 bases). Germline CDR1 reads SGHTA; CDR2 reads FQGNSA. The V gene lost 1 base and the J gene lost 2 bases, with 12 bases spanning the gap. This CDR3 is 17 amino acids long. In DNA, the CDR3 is TGTGCCAGCAGCTTAGTGGGGAGTCAGGCTGGGGCCAACGTCCTGACTTTC. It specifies CASSLVGSQAGANVLTF.

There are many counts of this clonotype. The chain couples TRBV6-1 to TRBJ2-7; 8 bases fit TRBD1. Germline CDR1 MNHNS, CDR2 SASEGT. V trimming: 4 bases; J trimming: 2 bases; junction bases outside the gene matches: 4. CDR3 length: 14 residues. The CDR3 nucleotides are TGTGCCAGCAGTGTACAGGGGGATGCCTACGAGCAGTACTTC. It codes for CASSVQGDAYEQYF.

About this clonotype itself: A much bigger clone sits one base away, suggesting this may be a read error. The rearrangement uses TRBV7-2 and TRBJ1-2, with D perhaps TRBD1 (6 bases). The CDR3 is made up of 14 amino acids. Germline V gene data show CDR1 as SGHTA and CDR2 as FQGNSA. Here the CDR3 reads CASSPTGQPYGYAF. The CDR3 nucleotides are TGTGCCAGCAGCCCGACCGGACAGCCCTATGGCTACGCCTTC.

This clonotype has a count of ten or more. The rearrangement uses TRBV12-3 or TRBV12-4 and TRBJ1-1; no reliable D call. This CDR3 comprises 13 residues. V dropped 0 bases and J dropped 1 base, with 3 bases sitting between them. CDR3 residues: CASSLAANTEAFF. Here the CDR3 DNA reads TGTGCCAGCAGTTTAGCCGCGAACACTGAAGCTTTCTTT.

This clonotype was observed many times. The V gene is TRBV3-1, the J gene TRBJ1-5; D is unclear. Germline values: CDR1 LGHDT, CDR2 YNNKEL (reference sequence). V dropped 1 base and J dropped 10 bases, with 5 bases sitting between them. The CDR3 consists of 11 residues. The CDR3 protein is CASSQGGPQHF. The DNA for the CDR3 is TGTGCCAGCAGCCAAGGGGGACCCCAGCATTTT.

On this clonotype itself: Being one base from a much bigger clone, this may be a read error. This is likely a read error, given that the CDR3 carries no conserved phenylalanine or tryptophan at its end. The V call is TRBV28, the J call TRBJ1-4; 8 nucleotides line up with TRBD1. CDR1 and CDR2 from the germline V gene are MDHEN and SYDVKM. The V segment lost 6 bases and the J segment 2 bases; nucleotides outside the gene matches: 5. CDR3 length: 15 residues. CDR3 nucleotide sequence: TGTGCCAGCAGCTCCCGGGACAGGACTAATGAAAAACTGTTTTCT. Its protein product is CASSSRDRTNEKLFS.

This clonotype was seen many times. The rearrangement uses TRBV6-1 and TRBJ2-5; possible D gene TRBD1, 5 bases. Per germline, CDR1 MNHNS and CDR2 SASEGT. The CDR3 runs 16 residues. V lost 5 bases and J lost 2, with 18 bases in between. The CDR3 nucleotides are TGTGCCAGCAGTCTTAGTGGGGCAGCGCCTCAAGAGACCCAGTACTTC. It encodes CASSLSGAAPQETQYF.

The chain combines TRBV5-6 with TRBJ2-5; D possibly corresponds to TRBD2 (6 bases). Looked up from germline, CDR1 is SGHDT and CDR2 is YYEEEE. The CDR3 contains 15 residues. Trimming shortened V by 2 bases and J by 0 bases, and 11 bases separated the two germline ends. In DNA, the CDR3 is TGTGCCAGCAGCTTCCGGGACTGGTACCAAGAGACCCAGTACTTC. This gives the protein CASSFRDWYQETQYF.

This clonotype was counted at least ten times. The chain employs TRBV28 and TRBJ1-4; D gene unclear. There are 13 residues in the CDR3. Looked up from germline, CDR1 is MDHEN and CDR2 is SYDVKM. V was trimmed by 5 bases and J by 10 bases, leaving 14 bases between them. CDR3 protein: CASSPIGVGKLFF. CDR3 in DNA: TGTGCCAGCAGTCCAATCGGGGTTGGAAAACTGTTTTTT.

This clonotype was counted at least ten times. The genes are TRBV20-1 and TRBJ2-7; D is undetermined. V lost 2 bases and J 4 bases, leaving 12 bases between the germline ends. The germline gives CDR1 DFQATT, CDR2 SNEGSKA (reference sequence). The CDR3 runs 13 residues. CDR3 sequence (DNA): TGCAGTGCTAGATTAGCCGCGGAATACGAGCAGTACTTC. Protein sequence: CSARLAAEYEQYF.

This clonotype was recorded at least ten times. The CDR3 protein is CASSLRGQGEKLFF. In DNA, the CDR3 is TGTGCCAGCAGTTTACGCGGGCAGGGGGAAAAACTGTTTTTT. The V call is TRBV28, the J call TRBJ1-4; D perhaps matches TRBD1 (6 bases). Germline V gene sequence: CDR1 MDHEN, CDR2 SYDVKM. There are 14 residues in the CDR3. Trimming took off 2 bases at V and 8 bases at J, with 12 bases between the two ends.

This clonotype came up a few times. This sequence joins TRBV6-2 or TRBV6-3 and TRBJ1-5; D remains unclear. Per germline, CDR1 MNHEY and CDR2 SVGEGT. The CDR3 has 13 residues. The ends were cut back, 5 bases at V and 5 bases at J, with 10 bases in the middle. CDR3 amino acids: CASSNWVDQPQHF. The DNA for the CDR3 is TGTGCCAGCAGTAATTGGGTTGATCAGCCCCAGCATTTT.

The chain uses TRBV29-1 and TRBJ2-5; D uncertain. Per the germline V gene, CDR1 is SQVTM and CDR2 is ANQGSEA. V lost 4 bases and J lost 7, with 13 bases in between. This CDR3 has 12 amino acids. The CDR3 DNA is TGCAGCGTTGTACATAACGAAGGGACCCAGTACTTC. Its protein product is CSVVHNEGTQYF.